This T cell receptor (beta chain) came from a study of blood T cell repertoires in COVID-19. TCRdb's copy holds only in-frame clones and misses some; the assay was immunoSEQ multiplex PCR. This sample has roughly 150,000 clones; around four fifths occur once, and the top ten carry roughly 5%. V shed 3 bases and J shed 8 bases, with 5 bases lying between them. Germline CDR1 reads GTSNPN; CDR2 reads SVGIG (reference sequence). The CDR3 length is 10 residues. The TCR was taken from a man between 65 and 80 years old who had been exposed to COVID-19. V usage is TRBV30 and J usage is TRBJ2-1; D remains unclear. Material: PBMCs or T cells enriched from blood (not recorded which). CDR3 sequence reads: CAWRTDEQFF. The DNA for the CDR3 is TGTGCCTGGAGAACGGATGAGCAGTTCTTC.